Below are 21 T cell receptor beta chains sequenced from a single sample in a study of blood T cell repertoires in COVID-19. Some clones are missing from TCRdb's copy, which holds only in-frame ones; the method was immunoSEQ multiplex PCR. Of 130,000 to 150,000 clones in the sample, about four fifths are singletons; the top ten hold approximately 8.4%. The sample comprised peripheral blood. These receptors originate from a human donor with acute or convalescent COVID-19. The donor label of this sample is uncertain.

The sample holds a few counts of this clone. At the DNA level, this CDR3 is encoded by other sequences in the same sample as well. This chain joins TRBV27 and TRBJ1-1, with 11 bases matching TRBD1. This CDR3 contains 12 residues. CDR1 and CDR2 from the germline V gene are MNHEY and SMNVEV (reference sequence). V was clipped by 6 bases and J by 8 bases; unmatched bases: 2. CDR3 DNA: TGTGCCAGCAGGAGGACAGGGGGCGAAGCTTTCTTT. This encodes CASRRTGGEAFF.

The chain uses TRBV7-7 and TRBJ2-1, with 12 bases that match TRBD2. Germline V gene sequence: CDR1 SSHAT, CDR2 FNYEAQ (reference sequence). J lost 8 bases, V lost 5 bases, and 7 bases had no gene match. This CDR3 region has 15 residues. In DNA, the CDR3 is TGTGCCAGCAGCGGTCTAGCGGGGGGGCCTGATGAGCAGTTCTTC. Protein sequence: CASSGLAGGPDEQFF.

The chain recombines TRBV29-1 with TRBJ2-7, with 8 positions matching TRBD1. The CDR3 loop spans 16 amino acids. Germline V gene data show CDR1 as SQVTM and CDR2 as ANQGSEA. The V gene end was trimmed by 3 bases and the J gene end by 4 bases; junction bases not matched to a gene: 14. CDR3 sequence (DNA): TGCAGCGTTGATCACCCTCTGGACAGGGCGAGGTACGAGCAGTACGTC. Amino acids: CSVDHPLDRARYEQYV.

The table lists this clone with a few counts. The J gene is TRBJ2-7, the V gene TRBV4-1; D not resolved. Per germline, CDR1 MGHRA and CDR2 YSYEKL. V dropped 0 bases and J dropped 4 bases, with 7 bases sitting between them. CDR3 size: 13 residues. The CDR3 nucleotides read TGCGCCAGCAGCCAAGATTCCTATTACGAGCAGTACTTC. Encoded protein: CASSQDSYYEQYF.

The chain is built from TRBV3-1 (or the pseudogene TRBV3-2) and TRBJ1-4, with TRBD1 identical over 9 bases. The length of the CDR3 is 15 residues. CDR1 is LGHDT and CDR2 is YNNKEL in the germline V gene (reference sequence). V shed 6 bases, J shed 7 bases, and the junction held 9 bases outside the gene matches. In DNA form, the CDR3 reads TGTGCCAGCAGTCCTTCCGGGACAGGGTCTGAAAAACTGTTTTTT. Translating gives CASSPSGTGSEKLFF.

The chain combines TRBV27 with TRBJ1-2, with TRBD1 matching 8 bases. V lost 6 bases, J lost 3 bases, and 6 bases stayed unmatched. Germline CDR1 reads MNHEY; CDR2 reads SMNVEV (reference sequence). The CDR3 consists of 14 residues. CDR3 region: CASSRQGRDYGYTF. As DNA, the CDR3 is TGTGCCAGCAGCCGACAGGGGAGGGACTATGGCTACACCTTC.

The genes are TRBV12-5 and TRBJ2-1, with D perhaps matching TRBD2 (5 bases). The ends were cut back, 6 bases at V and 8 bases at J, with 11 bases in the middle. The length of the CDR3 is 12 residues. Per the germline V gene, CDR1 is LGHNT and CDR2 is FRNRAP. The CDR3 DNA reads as TGTGCTAGTGGCCCCGGACTCCATGAGCAGTTCTTC. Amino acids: CASGPGLHEQFF.

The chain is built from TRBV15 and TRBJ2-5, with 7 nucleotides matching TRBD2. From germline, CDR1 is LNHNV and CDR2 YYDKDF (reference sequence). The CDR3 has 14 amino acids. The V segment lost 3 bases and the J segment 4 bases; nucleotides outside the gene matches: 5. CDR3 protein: CATSSMTGGETQYF. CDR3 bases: TGTGCCACCAGCAGCATGACGGGGGGAGAGACCCAGTACTTC.

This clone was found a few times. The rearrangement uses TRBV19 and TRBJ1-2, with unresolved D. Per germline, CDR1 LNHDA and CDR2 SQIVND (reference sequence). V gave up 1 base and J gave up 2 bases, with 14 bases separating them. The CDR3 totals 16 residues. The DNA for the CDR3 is TGTGCCAGTAGTATAGTTTTTCGGAAACAGAACTATGGCTACACCTTC. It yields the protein CASSIVFRKQNYGYTF.

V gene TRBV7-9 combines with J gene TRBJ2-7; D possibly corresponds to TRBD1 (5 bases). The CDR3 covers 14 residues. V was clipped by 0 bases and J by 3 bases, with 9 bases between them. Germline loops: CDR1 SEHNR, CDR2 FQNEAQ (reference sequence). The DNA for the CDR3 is TGTGCCAGCAGCTTAGCGGCCACAGGCTACGAGCAGTACGTC. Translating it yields CASSLAATGYEQYV.

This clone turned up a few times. The CDR3 protein is CASSPLGLITDTQYF. The CDR3 DNA is TGTGCCAGCTCACCACTTGGTCTAATCACAGATACGCAGTATTTT. The chain carries TRBV18 and TRBJ2-3; D is undetermined. CDR1 and CDR2 (germline): KGHSH, LQKENI. Trimming removed 1 base from V and 2 bases from J, with 10 bases in between. This CDR3 is built from 15 residues.

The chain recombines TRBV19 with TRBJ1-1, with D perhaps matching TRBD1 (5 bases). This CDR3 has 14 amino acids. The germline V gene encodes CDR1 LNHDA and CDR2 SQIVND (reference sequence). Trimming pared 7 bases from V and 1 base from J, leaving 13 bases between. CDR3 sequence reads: CASTRGGSNTEAFF. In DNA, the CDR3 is TGTGCCAGTACCCGCGGGGGTTCGAACACTGAAGCTTTCTTT.

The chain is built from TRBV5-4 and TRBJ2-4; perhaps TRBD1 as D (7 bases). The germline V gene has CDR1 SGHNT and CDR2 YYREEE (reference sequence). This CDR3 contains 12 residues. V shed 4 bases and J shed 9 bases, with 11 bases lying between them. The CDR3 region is CASSDQGGIQYF. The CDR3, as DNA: TGTGCCAGCAGCGACCAGGGGGGCATTCAGTACTTC.

The chain's CDR3 is CASSKGQGMNTEAFF. In DNA, the CDR3 is TGTGCCAGTAGTAAGGGACAGGGGATGAACACTGAAGCTTTCTTT. J is TRBJ1-1 and V is TRBV19; TRBD1 agrees at 10 bases. The germline gives CDR1 LNHDA, CDR2 SQIVND (reference sequence). V shed 4 bases and J 0 bases; nucleotides not matched to a gene: 2. The CDR3 has 15 residues.

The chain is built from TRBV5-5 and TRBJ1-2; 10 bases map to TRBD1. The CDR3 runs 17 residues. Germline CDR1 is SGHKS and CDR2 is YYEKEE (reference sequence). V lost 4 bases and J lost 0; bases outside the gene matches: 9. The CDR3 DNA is TGTGCCAGCAGCCCTTCGACAGGGGGCAGAGCTAACTATGGCTACACCTTC. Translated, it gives CASSPSTGGRANYGYTF.

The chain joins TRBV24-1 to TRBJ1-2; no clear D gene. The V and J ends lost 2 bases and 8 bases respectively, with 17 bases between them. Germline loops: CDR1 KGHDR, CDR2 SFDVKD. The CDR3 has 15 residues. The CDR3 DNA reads TGTGCCACCAGTGATTCATACGGTGGGAGGTTAGGCTACACCTTC. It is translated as CATSDSYGGRLGYTF.

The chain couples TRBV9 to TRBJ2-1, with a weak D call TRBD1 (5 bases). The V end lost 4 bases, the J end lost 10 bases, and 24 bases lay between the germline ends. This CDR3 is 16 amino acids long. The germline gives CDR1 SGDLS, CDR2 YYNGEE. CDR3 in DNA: TGTGCCAGCAGCAACCCAAGACAGAGTTCGCGCATGGAGCAGTTCTTC. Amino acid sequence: CASSNPRQSSRMEQFF.

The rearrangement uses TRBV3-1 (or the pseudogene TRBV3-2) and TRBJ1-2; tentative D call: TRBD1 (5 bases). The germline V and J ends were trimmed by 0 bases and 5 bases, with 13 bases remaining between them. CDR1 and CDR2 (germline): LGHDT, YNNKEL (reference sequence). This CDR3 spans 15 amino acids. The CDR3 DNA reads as TGTGCCAGCAGCCAAGAGCCCGTGGGACTGTATGGCTACACCTTC. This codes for CASSQEPVGLYGYTF.

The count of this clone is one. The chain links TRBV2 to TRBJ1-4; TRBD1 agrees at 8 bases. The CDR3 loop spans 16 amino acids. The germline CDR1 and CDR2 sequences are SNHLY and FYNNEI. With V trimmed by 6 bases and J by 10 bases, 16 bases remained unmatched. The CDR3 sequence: CASSAAGQVGIRKLFF. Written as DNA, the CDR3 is TGTGCCAGCAGCGCCGCGGGACAGGTGGGAATTCGAAAACTGTTTTTT.

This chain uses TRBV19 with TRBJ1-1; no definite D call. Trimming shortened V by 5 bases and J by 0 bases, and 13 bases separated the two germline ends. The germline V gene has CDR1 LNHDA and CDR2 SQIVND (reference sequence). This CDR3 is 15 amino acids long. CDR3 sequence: CASSSLVALNTEAFF. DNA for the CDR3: TGTGCCAGTAGTTCCCTGGTGGCCCTGAACACTGAAGCTTTCTTT.

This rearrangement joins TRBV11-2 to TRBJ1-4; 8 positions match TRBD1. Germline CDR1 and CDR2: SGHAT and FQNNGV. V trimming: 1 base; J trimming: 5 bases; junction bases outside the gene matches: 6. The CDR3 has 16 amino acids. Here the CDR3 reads CASSLGRWDRNEKLFF. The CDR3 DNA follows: TGTGCCAGCAGCTTAGGTCGGTGGGACAGGAATGAAAAACTGTTTTTT.